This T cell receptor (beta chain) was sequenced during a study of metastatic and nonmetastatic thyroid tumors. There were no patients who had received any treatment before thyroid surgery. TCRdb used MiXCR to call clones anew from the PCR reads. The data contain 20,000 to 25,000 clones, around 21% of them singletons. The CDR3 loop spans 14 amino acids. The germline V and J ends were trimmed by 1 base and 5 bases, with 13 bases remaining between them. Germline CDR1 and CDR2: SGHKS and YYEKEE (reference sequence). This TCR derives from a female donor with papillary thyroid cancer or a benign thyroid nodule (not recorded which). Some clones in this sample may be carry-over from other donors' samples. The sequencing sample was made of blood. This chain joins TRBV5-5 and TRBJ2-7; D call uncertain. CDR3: CASSLIDRWDEQYF. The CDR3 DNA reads TGTGCCAGCAGCTTGATAGACCGGTGGGACGAGCAGTACTTC.